Listed here are 23 T cell receptor beta chains from one sample, sequenced in a study of blood T cells in healthy people across ages. For the second PCR, which ran for about 6 to 12 cycles, a sample-barcoded 5' primer and a J-beta primer mix were used. A single record per CDR3 protein comes from TCRdb applying MiXCR to the 5' RACE reads. The data hold roughly 1.5 million distinct CDR3 sequences, with approximately 43% observed a single time. The sample comprised blood. These receptors were obtained from a woman aged 18-29 years in good health.

The V gene is TRBV10-2, the J gene TRBJ2-7; the D call may be TRBD1 or TRBD2 (5 bases each). Trimming took off 5 bases at V and 1 base at J, with 9 bases between the two ends. The germline V gene encodes CDR1 WSHSY and CDR2 SAAADI. The CDR3 covers 13 residues. The CDR3 loop reads CASSKGPSYEQYF. The CDR3, as DNA: TGCGCCAGCAGTAAGGGACCGTCCTACGAGCAGTACTTC.

V gene TRBV10-3 combines with J gene TRBJ2-7; no reliable D call. The germline V and J ends were trimmed by 3 bases and 3 bases, with 6 bases remaining between them. This CDR3 is 12 amino acids long. Per the germline V gene, CDR1 is ENHRY and CDR2 is SYGVKD. CDR3 region: CAISDTNYEQYF. CDR3 nucleotides: TGTGCCATCAGTGACACTAACTACGAGCAGTACTTC.

There are many counts of this clonotype. The chain couples TRBV27 to TRBJ2-3; 10 bases line up with TRBD2. Germline trimming cut 4 bases from V and 7 bases from J; bases unmatched to any gene: 14. This CDR3 comprises 17 residues. Germline-derived CDR1 and CDR2 are MNHEY and SMNVEV (reference sequence). CDR3 amino acids: CASSSLAGLVSGNTQYF. The CDR3 region has the DNA TGTGCCAGCAGTTCACTAGCGGGGCTCGTTAGCGGAAATACGCAGTATTTT.

This clonotype has more than one count but fewer than ten. This chain uses TRBV7-9 with TRBJ2-7; tentative D call: TRBD2 (5 bases). The V gene's germline CDR1 is SEHNR and CDR2 FQNEAQ (reference sequence). V gave up 5 bases and J gave up 1 base, with 15 bases separating them. The CDR3 loop spans 15 amino acids. The CDR3 DNA reads as TGTGCCAGCAGCCCGAGAGGGCCTCTGTCCTACGAGCAGTACTTC. Translated: CASSPRGPLSYEQYF.

This clonotype was seen a handful of times. The chain joins TRBV2 to TRBJ1-2; D may be TRBD1 (5 bases). V dropped 7 bases and J dropped 6 bases, with 18 bases sitting between them. This CDR3 is built from 14 residues. In germline, CDR1 is SNHLY, CDR2 FYNNEI. DNA of the CDR3: TGTGCCAGCACCCTTCAAGGGGCCACCCATGGCTACACCTTC. Its protein is CASTLQGATHGYTF.

V and J are TRBV20-1 and TRBJ2-1; D is tentatively TRBD1 or TRBD2 (5 bases each). V gave up 3 bases and J gave up 9 bases, with 18 bases separating them. The length of the CDR3 is 14 residues. Per the germline V gene, CDR1 is DFQATT and CDR2 is SNEGSKA (reference sequence). CDR3 nucleotide sequence: TGCAGTGCTAGCCCCTCGGGGACGTTACTTGAGCAGTTCTTC. This sequence encodes CSASPSGTLLEQFF.

The V call is TRBV6-2 or TRBV6-3, the J call TRBJ1-4; D perhaps matches TRBD1 (6 bases). CDR1 MNHEY and CDR2 SVGEGT come from the germline V gene. This CDR3 contains 13 residues. The ends were cut back, 6 bases at V and 8 bases at J, with 13 bases in the middle. The CDR3 loop reads CASRRQVGEKLFF. The CDR3 DNA sequence: TGTGCCAGCAGGAGACAGGTTGGCGAAAAACTGTTTTTT.

In this sample, this clonotype turned up once. An end of the junction does not agree with germline; a read error may underlie this. The gene calls are TRBV29-1 and TRBJ2-7; D possibly corresponds to TRBD1 (6 bases). The CDR3 extends over 12 amino acids. CDR1 is SQVTM, CDR2 ANQGSEA, per germline. Here the CDR3 DNA reads TGCAGCGTTAAAGACAGGAACTACGAGCAGTACTTC. It encodes CSVKDRNYEQYF.

This clonotype was observed at least ten times. This chain joins TRBV4-1 and TRBJ2-7; tentative D call: TRBD1 (6 bases). From germline, CDR1 is MGHRA and CDR2 YSYEKL. The V gene lost 4 bases and the J gene lost 3 bases, with 10 bases spanning the gap. The CDR3 spans 13 residues. The CDR3: CASSRGQNYEQYF. DNA of the CDR3: TGCGCCAGCAGCCGCGGACAGAACTACGAGCAGTACTTC.

The chain recombines TRBV6-5 with TRBJ1-1, with TRBD1 matching 8 bases. Losses at the gene ends were 7 bases for V and 10 bases for J; bases not matched to a gene: 17. Germline V gene lookup returns CDR1 MNHEY and CDR2 SVGAGI. The CDR3 spans 15 residues. The CDR3 loop reads CASKHAGTGRLVAFF. The CDR3 nucleotides are TGTGCCAGCAAGCATGCCGGGACAGGTCGTTTGGTAGCTTTCTTT.

The V call is TRBV12-3 or TRBV12-4, the J call TRBJ2-1, with 7 bases lining up with TRBD2. The J call may not be correct, given that the DNA end is closer to TRBJ2-7. This CDR3 comprises 16 residues. The chain's CDR3 is CASSSLVAGAYNEQYF. CDR3 DNA sequence: TGTGCCAGCAGTTCATTAGTAGCGGGCGCCTACAATGAGCAGTACTTC.

This clonotype was counted between two and nine times. In nucleotides, the CDR3 is TGTGCCAGCAGCGCGGGGACAGTTCGCAATCAGCCCCAGCATTTT. It is translated as CASSAGTVRNQPQHF. This chain links TRBV7-9 with TRBJ1-5; 7 positions agree with TRBD1. With 5 bases clipped from V and 2 bases from J, the junction kept 6 bases outside the gene matches. Germline V gives CDR1 SEHNR, CDR2 FQNEAQ (reference sequence). The CDR3 extends over 15 amino acids. The full variable domain, in which reference TRBV7-9 and TRBJ1-5 provide the parts outside the CDR3, is DTGVSQNPRHKITKRGQNVTFRCDPISEHNRLYWYRQTLGQGPEFLTYFQNEAQLEKSRLLSDRFSAERPKGSFSTLEIQRTEQGDSAMYLCASSAGTVRNQPQHFGDGTRLSIL.

This chain connects TRBV7-2 to TRBJ2-1; 9 bases are a match to TRBD2. The CDR3 has 16 amino acids. The V and J ends lost 0 bases and 4 bases, in that order; junction bases with no gene match: 4. CDR1 is SGHTA, CDR2 FQGNSA, per germline. In DNA form, the CDR3 reads TGTGCCAGCAGCTTAGCGTCAGCGGGAGGTTACAATGAGCAGTTCTTC. Amino acid sequence: CASSLASAGGYNEQFF.

This clonotype came up a few times. The chain recombines TRBV5-6 with TRBJ2-5; D might be TRBD1 (6 bases). Trimming cost V 2 bases and J 7 bases, with 24 bases left between them. Germline lookup yields CDR1 SGHDT and CDR2 YYEEEE. CDR3 size: 17 residues. CDR3 DNA: TGTGCCAGCAGCTTCACCCTAGCAACGAGGGGGATCGGGACCCAGTACTTC. Translated: CASSFTLATRGIGTQYF.

V and J are TRBV11-2 and TRBJ1-1, with D possibly TRBD1 on 6 matching bases. V lost 2 bases, J lost 4 bases, and 14 bases lay in between. CDR1 and CDR2 (germline): SGHAT, FQNNGV. The CDR3 extends over 15 amino acids. CDR3 in amino acids: CASSLREQGGTEAFF. DNA for the CDR3: TGTGCCAGCAGCTTAAGGGAACAGGGAGGCACTGAAGCTTTCTTT. Using reference TRBV11-2 and TRBJ1-1 for the parts outside the CDR3, the full variable domain is EAGVAQSPRYKIIEKRQSVAFWCNPISGHATLYWYQQILGQGPKLLIQFQNNGVVDDSQLPKDRFSAERLKGVDSTLKIQPAKLEDSAVYLCASSLREQGGTEAFFGQGTRLTVV.

This clonotype came up a few times. The J gene is TRBJ2-1, the V gene TRBV6-1; weak D call: TRBD2 (5 bases). V was clipped by 4 bases and J by 1 base, with 17 bases between them. The germline CDR1 and CDR2 sequences are MNHNS and SASEGT. The CDR3 has 17 amino acids. CDR3 amino acids: CASSALDYALSYNEQFF. CDR3 sequence (DNA): TGTGCCAGCAGTGCCCTTGACTACGCGCTGTCCTACAATGAGCAGTTCTTC.

The rearrangement uses TRBV28 and TRBJ2-5; either TRBD1 or TRBD2 may fit D (5 bases each). Germline CDR1 is MDHEN and CDR2 is SYDVKM. CDR3 size: 16 residues. V was shortened by 8 bases and J by 11 bases, with 30 bases between the two germline ends. The CDR3 sequence is CASLPFSGTNYNEQYF. The CDR3, as DNA: TGTGCCAGCTTACCCTTCTCCGGGACGAACTACAATGAGCAGTACTTC.

This clonotype has just a few counts. The gene calls are TRBV20-1 and TRBJ2-7; 9 positions match TRBD2. With 4 bases clipped from V and 6 bases from J, the junction kept 10 bases outside the gene matches. The CDR3 contains 14 residues. Looked up from germline, CDR1 is DFQATT and CDR2 is SNEGSKA (reference sequence). The CDR3 loop is CSATRIAGDAEQYF. The CDR3 DNA is TGCAGTGCTACCCGCATAGCGGGAGATGCCGAGCAGTACTTC.

This clonotype was seen a handful of times. The chain combines TRBV12-3 or TRBV12-4 with TRBJ2-2; 8 bases fit TRBD1. This CDR3 region has 15 residues. With V trimmed by 5 bases and J by 5 bases, 7 bases remained unmatched. The CDR3 nucleotides read TGTGCCAGCAGTCTTTATCAGGGGGCGACCGGGGAGCTGTTTTTT. Translated: CASSLYQGATGELFF.

This chain links TRBV12-3 or TRBV12-4 with TRBJ1-3; maybe TRBD1 (5 bases). V was clipped by 1 base and J by 0 bases, with 13 bases between them. The CDR3 totals 17 residues. CDR3: CASSLGHGAASGNTIYF. DNA for the CDR3: TGTGCCAGCAGTTTAGGGCATGGGGCAGCCTCTGGAAACACCATATATTTT.

The chain employs TRBV7-2 and TRBJ1-2; D might be TRBD1 (6 bases). The CDR3 is made up of 16 amino acids. V was clipped by 6 bases and J by 0 bases, with 17 bases between them. CDR1 is SGHTA, CDR2 FQGNSA, per germline. The CDR3 DNA is TGTGCCAGCAGGAAACAGGGCAGGACAGCTAACTATGGCTACACCTTC. Amino acid sequence: CASRKQGRTANYGYTF. Full variable domain (remainder filled in from reference TRBV7-2 and TRBJ1-2): GAGVSQSPSNKVTEKGKDVELRCDPISGHTALYWYRQSLGQGLEFLIYFQGNSAPDKSGLPSDRFSAERTGGSVSTLTIQRTQQEDSAVYLCASRKQGRTANYGYTFGSGTRLTVV.

J is TRBJ2-7 and V is TRBV5-6; D remains unclear. Germline CDR1 and CDR2: SGHDT and YYEEEE. CDR3 length: 16 residues. V was cut by 1 base and J by 1 base, with 15 bases left in between. CDR3 protein: CASSLLPSPISYEQYF. CDR3 DNA: TGTGCCAGCAGCTTGCTCCCCTCCCCTATTTCCTACGAGCAGTACTTC. The variable domain in full, completed from reference TRBV5-6 and TRBJ2-7, reads DAGVTQSPTHLIKTRGQQVTLRCSPKSGHDTVSWYQQALGQGPQFIFQYYEEEERQRGNFPDRFSGHQFPNYSSELNVNALLLGDSALYLCASSLLPSPISYEQYFGPGTRLTVT.

The rearrangement uses TRBV7-9 and TRBJ1-1, with D perhaps TRBD1 (5 bases). Germline V gene lookup returns CDR1 SEHNR and CDR2 FQNEAQ (reference sequence). CDR3 length equals 12 residues. Trimming cost V 0 bases and J 8 bases, with 7 bases left between them. The CDR3 coding sequence is TGTGCCAGCAGCTTAGCGGGGGTCGAAGCTTTCTTT. This encodes CASSLAGVEAFF.